The clone carrying this T cell receptor (beta chain) appeared a few times. No antigen is known for it. The time point here: pre-sensitization, week 0. Treatment noted: therapeutic diphenylcyclopropenone sensitization with weekly scalp DPC. This record belongs to a study of human T cells and chemical hapten exposure. Whole-study findings and limits: It should be noted that donors had alopecia, so their immune response may differ from healthy people's. PT1 expanded TCR counts and patch test score were linked, and their correlation was positive.

Each CDR3 protein gets one entry after TCRdb re-called the RACE reads with MiXCR. The sample records about 120,000 distinct CDR3 sequences, approximately 12% being singletons. Sequenced material: whole blood, taken in connection with sensitization to the hapten diphenylcyclopropenone (DPC). The receptor was derived from a woman aged 18-29 years with alopecia areata. Some clones in this sample may be carry-over from other donors' samples.

CDR3 sequence: CAWSAGQPNTEAFF. The CDR3 DNA sequence: TGTGCCTGGAGTGCCGGACAGCCGAACACTGAAGCTTTCTTT. This chain uses TRBV30 with TRBJ1-1; tentative D call: TRBD1 (6 bases). The germline CDR1 and CDR2 sequences are GTSNPN and SVGIG (reference sequence). This CDR3 has 14 residues. The V gene lost 1 base and the J gene lost 1 base, with 10 bases spanning the gap. Based on the CDR3 plus reference TRBV30 and TRBJ1-1, the full variable domain is SQTIHQWPATLVQPVGSPLSLECTVEGTSNPNLYWYRQAAGRGLQLLFYSVGIGQISSEVPQNLSASRPQDRQFILSSKKLLLSDSGFYLCAWSAGQPNTEAFFGQGTRLTVV.